One sample yielded the 12 T cell receptor beta chains listed below, sequenced in a study of neoadjuvant anti-PD-1 for oral cavity cancer. Specified time point: after neoadjuvant nivolumab, at surgical resection. Sequencing used immunoSEQ multiplex PCR; TCRdb keeps in-frame clones, though not all of them. This table has 9,000 to 10,000 clones, roughly 67% appearing once. The specimen comprised PBMCs, sampled after nivolumab (anti-PD-1) treatment. These receptors were taken from a person aged 40-85 years with oral cavity squamous cell carcinoma.

The J gene is TRBJ2-3, the V gene TRBV7-7; 7 bases are a match to TRBD1. The CDR3 runs to 14 residues. Trimming took 2 bases from V and 1 from J; bases not matched to a gene: 0. Germline lookup yields CDR1 SSHAT and CDR2 FNYEAQ (reference sequence). The CDR3 bases are TGTGCCAGCAGCTTAACAGGGGGCACAGATACGCAGTATTTT. Its protein is CASSLTGGTDTQYF.

V usage is TRBV2 and J usage is TRBJ1-1; no firm D call. The V gene's germline CDR1 is SNHLY and CDR2 FYNNEI. The CDR3 spans 15 residues. V was trimmed by 3 bases and J by 0 bases, leaving 11 bases between them. CDR3 residues: CASSEEVSVNTEAFF. CDR3 bases: TGTGCCAGCAGTGAGGAGGTCAGCGTGAACACTGAAGCTTTCTTT.

The V gene is TRBV4-1, the J gene TRBJ2-7; D might be TRBD1 (6 bases). This CDR3 contains 15 residues. Germline-derived CDR1 and CDR2 are MGHRA and YSYEKL. The germline V and J ends were trimmed by 3 bases and 0 bases, with 12 bases remaining between them. CDR3: CASSQGHDFSYEQYF. As DNA, the CDR3 is TGCGCCAGCAGCCAGGGACACGATTTCTCCTACGAGCAGTACTTC.

V is TRBV27 and J is TRBJ2-1, with TRBD2 matching 8 bases. V was pared by 2 bases and J by 5 bases, with 5 bases of the junction left unmatched. CDR3 length: 15 residues. Germline lookup yields CDR1 MNHEY and CDR2 SMNVEV (reference sequence). CDR3 coding DNA: TGTGCCAGCAGTTTACGGGGGGGCGAGAACAATGAGCAGTTCTTC. Encoded protein: CASSLRGGENNEQFF.

The rearrangement links TRBV29-1 to TRBJ2-7; D gene ambiguous. V gave up 4 bases and J gave up 1 base, with 14 bases separating them. The germline V gene has CDR1 SQVTM and CDR2 ANQGSEA. The CDR3 totals 14 residues. The CDR3: CSVAVTGISYEQYF. CDR3 DNA sequence: TGCAGCGTTGCAGTCACCGGAATATCCTACGAGCAGTACTTC.

This sequence joins TRBV5-1 and TRBJ1-5; D gene uncertain. In germline, CDR1 is SGHRS, CDR2 YFSETQ. V was trimmed by 4 bases and J by 0 bases, leaving 8 bases between them. This CDR3 spans 14 amino acids. As DNA, the CDR3 is TGCGCCAGCAGCGAAGGATTTAGCAATCAGCCCCAGCATTTT. Translated: CASSEGFSNQPQHF.

This chain uses TRBV9 with TRBJ1-2, with unresolved D. With 4 bases removed from V and 2 bases from J, the gap between germline ends came to 9 bases. The germline CDR1 and CDR2 sequences are SGDLS and YYNGEE. The CDR3 has 13 amino acids. The CDR3 is CASSSGINYGYTF. The CDR3 DNA sequence: TGTGCCAGCAGCTCAGGAATAAACTATGGCTACACCTTC.

The V and J genes are TRBV6-1 and TRBJ2-5, with TRBD1 matching 11 bases. Germline CDR1 MNHNS, CDR2 SASEGT. Losses at the gene ends were 3 bases for V and 6 bases for J; bases not matched to a gene: 9. The CDR3 length is 16 residues. The CDR3 bases are TGTGCCAGCAGTGACTGGACAGGGGGCGCCGGAAAGACCCAGTACTTC. It codes for CASSDWTGGAGKTQYF.

V gene TRBV19 combines with J gene TRBJ2-1; perhaps TRBD2 as D (6 bases). V was clipped by 4 bases and J by 4 bases, with 17 bases between them. From germline, CDR1 is LNHDA and CDR2 SQIVND (reference sequence). This CDR3 comprises 16 residues. CDR3 protein: CASSTQPGLAYNEQFF. Here the CDR3 DNA reads TGTGCCAGTAGTACCCAACCGGGACTCGCTTACAATGAGCAGTTCTTC.

The gene calls are TRBV10-2 and TRBJ2-2, with no clear D. The CDR3 covers 10 residues. Looked up from germline, CDR1 is WSHSY and CDR2 is SAAADI. V was clipped by 8 bases and J by 6 bases, with 4 bases between them. The CDR3 reads CASEPGELFF. In DNA, the CDR3 is TGCGCCAGCGAGCCCGGGGAGCTGTTTTTT.

This rearrangement joins TRBV13 to TRBJ2-5, with D possibly called TRBD1 or TRBD2 (5 bases each). Trimming removed 5 bases from V and 7 bases from J, with 14 bases in between. Germline V lookup: CDR1 PRHDT, CDR2 FYEKMQ (reference sequence). The CDR3 sequence is 13 residues long. This chain's CDR3 is CASSPGPSGTQYF. CDR3 in DNA: TGTGCCAGCAGCCCGGGGCCGTCCGGGACCCAGTACTTC.

This clone was seen once. The chain employs TRBV30 and TRBJ1-5; possibly TRBD1 for D (5 bases). Germline CDR1 and CDR2: GTSNPN and SVGIG (reference sequence). Trimming shortened V by 0 bases and J by 2 bases, and 8 bases separated the two germline ends. The CDR3 has 14 amino acids. Here the CDR3 reads CAWSVQGGNQPQHF. CDR3 coding DNA: TGTGCCTGGAGTGTACAAGGGGGCAATCAGCCCCAGCATTTT.